This is a list of T cell receptor beta chains from one sample in a study of graft-versus-host responses after intestinal transplantation. The antigens these receptors bind are not known. Clones were read by immunoSEQ multiplex PCR, and TCRdb kept only the in-frame ones, dropping some. The data contain tens of thousands of clones, over 85% of them singletons. The sequencing here drew on unstimulated CD8+ T cells sorted from spleen or lymph node cells, taken before transplant. The receptors were sampled from a human donor who was the organ donor for an intestinal transplant. CDR3s leave out the opening cysteine and the closing phenylalanine or tryptophan. A D gene is named only where the DNA matches it firmly. Clone size, where shown, is once, few, many, or a class for clones that have expanded.

NA,TRBJ2-7,TRBV7-9,once,ASSPGGAYEQY
TRBD1,TRBJ2-7,TRBV19,once,ASSAAGGQAYEQY
NA,TRBJ1-2,TRBV6-1,NA,ASSEDRRFYGYT
NA,TRBJ1-5,TRBV19,NA,ASSIDQGNYQPQH
NA,TRBJ2-1,TRBV6-5,NA,ASSFGIEQF
NA,TRBJ2-7,TRBV7-9,NA,ASSLGTVSYEQY
NA,TRBJ2-2,TRBV6-5,NA,ASTRFGTGELF
NA,TRBJ2-5,TRBV13,NA,ASSSGLEETQY
NA,TRBJ2-3,TRBV5-6,NA,ASSSSADTQY
TRBD1,TRBJ1-1,TRBV7-9,NA,ASSLPRDRGEAF
NA,TRBJ1-2,TRBV29-1,NA,SVARAYGYT
NA,TRBJ2-4,TRBV6-5,NA,ASSSPRDSGHH
NA,TRBJ2-1,TRBV6-6,NA,ATQGVPSSYNEQF
TRBD1,TRBJ1-1,TRBV28,NA,ASNGQGPEAF
NA,TRBJ2-2,TRBV6-5,NA,ASSYSEGTGELF
NA,TRBJ2-3,TRBV19,NA,ASSIVLYGTDTQY
NA,TRBJ1-5,TRBV30,once,AWSDQGYQPQH